This T cell receptor beta chain was documented in a study of OX40 agonist ivuxolimab in advanced cancers. About the research overall: Head and neck, renal cell, melanoma or hepatocellular carcinoma were the cancers that dose-escalation patients had. The study, taken as a whole, reports: Expansion of clones was among the lowest in partial responders at 0.1-3.0 mg/kg.

Sequencing used immunoSEQ multiplex PCR; TCRdb keeps in-frame clones, though not all of them. Of more than 80,000 clones in the sample, more than 80% were seen once. On this clone: Its antigen is not identified.

The CDR3 is made up of 15 amino acids. Trimming stripped 0 bases from V and 5 bases from J, with 13 bases between. Germline CDR1 is SGHTA and CDR2 is FQGNSA. This sequence originates from an adult with an advanced solid tumor such as melanoma, head and neck, liver or kidney cancer. Material: CD4+ or CD8+ T cells sorted from blood, obtained in a trial of the OX40 agonist ivuxolimab. The chain is built from TRBV7-2 and TRBJ1-2, with unresolved D. CDR3 sequence: CASSLALIYLYGYTF. The CDR3 nucleotides are TGTGCCAGCAGCTTAGCGCTGATCTATCTTTATGGCTACACCTTC.